Each of the 22 T cell receptor beta chains below was sequenced from the same sample in a study of CD8+CD57+ T cells in acquired aplastic anemia. Both TCR beta VDJ combination and CDR3 sequence profiling were carried out. Genomic DNA was the template for this profiling. TCRdb analysed the reads with MiXCR anew, one entry per CDR3 protein. The table records some 190,000 distinct CDR3 sequences, about 53% of them present only once. Sequencing was done on a sample of sorted CD4+, CD8+, or CD8+CD57+ T cells (not recorded which) from PBMCs. The receptors shown here come from a human donor in good health, serving as a control.

This clonotype was seen repeatedly, ten times or more. This chain connects TRBV5-1 to TRBJ1-1, with D maybe TRBD1 (5 bases). V was cut by 2 bases and J by 5 bases, with 10 bases left in between. The germline gives CDR1 SGHRS, CDR2 YFSETQ. The CDR3 has 13 residues. This CDR3 is CASSFQGSTEAFF. The CDR3, as DNA: TGCGCCAGCAGCTTTCAGGGTTCGACTGAAGCTTTCTTT.

The J gene is TRBJ2-7, the V gene TRBV15, with D possibly matching TRBD2 (6 bases). CDR1 LNHNV and CDR2 YYDKDF come from the germline V gene (reference sequence). V was pared by 0 bases and J by 2 bases, with 17 bases between. The CDR3 sequence is 17 residues long. The DNA for the CDR3 is TGTGCCACCAGCAGAGAGGGGTCCGGGACTGACACCTACGAGCAGTACTTC. It yields the protein CATSREGSGTDTYEQYF. Full variable domain (missing parts from reference TRBV15 and TRBJ2-7): DAMVIQNPRYQVTQFGKPVTLSCSQTLNHNVMYWYQQKSSQAPKLLFHYYDKDFNNEADTPDNFQSRRPNTSFCFLDIRSPGLGDTAMYLCATSREGSGTDTYEQYFGPGTRLTVT.

The chain employs TRBV7-2 and TRBJ2-7, with TRBD1 matching over 9 bases. V was pared by 7 bases and J by 1 base, with 2 bases of the junction left unmatched. The CDR3 is 13 amino acids. Germline V gene sequence: CDR1 SGHTA, CDR2 FQGNSA. The CDR3 DNA is TGTGCCAGCAAGGACAGGGGATCCTACGAGCAGTACTTC. It encodes CASKDRGSYEQYF.

Remarks on this clonotype: The conserved closing phenylalanine or tryptophan is absent in this CDR3, likely reflecting a read error. No DNA is shown, since the ends of the CDR3 on it are uncertain; the CDR3 is the one TCRdb lists. Here the CDR3 reads CASSFNRD. The rearrangement uses TRBV7-2 and TRBJ2-2; TRBD1, the D gene given by the table, was not confirmed from the DNA. The CDR3 is made up of 8 amino acids, end residues included. Per the germline V gene, CDR1 is SGHTA and CDR2 is FQGNSA.

The chain is built from TRBV9 and TRBJ2-2; TRBD2 agrees at 8 bases. Unmatched junction bases numbered 5, after V lost 3 bases and J lost 7 bases. The CDR3 is 14 residues long. Germline V gives CDR1 SGDLS, CDR2 YYNGEE. CDR3: CASSARGTSGELFF. CDR3 bases: TGTGCCAGCAGCGCGAGAGGGACTAGCGGGGAGCTGTTTTTT.

This clonotype was detected ten times or more. The V and J genes are TRBV7-9 and TRBJ2-7, with D perhaps TRBD1 or TRBD2 (5 bases each). V lost 2 bases, J lost 0 bases, and 11 bases lay in between. This CDR3 comprises 15 residues. CDR1 is SEHNR, CDR2 FQNEAQ, per germline (reference sequence). CDR3 nucleotides: TGTGCCAGCAGCTTAATGAGGGGATACTCCTACGAGCAGTACTTC. Its protein product is CASSLMRGYSYEQYF.

In this sample, this clonotype turned up many times. The chain combines TRBV3-1 with TRBJ1-5; possible D gene TRBD1, 5 bases. Germline V gene data show CDR1 as LGHDT and CDR2 as YNNKEL (reference sequence). Between the trimmed V and J ends, which lost 6 bases and 0 bases, there was a span of 18 bases. The CDR3 is 17 residues long. CDR3 sequence: CASSPSATGFSNQPQHF. For the CDR3, the DNA is TGTGCCAGCAGTCCATCCGCCACAGGATTTAGCAATCAGCCCCAGCATTTT.

V usage is TRBV7-6 and J usage is TRBJ1-2; D is unclear. Germline lookup yields CDR1 SGHVS and CDR2 FNYEAQ. The CDR3 consists of 12 residues. Between the trimmed V and J ends, which lost 3 bases and 12 bases, there was a span of 14 bases. CDR3 sequence (DNA): TGTGCCAGCAGCTTGGACCTCTCTGGAAACACCTTC. Its translation is CASSLDLSGNTF.

The V gene is TRBV6-5, the J gene TRBJ1-5, with a possible D match to TRBD1 (6 bases). The CDR3 loop spans 12 amino acids. Trimming shortened V by 8 bases and J by 4 bases, and 9 bases separated the two germline ends. CDR1 is MNHEY and CDR2 is SVGAGI in the germline V gene. The CDR3 loop reads CASSQGNQPQHF. The CDR3 DNA reads as TGTGCCAGCTCCCAGGGGAATCAGCCCCAGCATTTT.

V usage is TRBV10-2 and J usage is TRBJ2-7, with 7 bases identical to TRBD1. The V and J ends lost 5 bases and 6 bases, in that order; junction bases with no gene match: 10. The CDR3 contains 14 residues. CDR1 is WSHSY, CDR2 SAAADI, per germline. The CDR3 is CASSNRGQQSEQYF. DNA of the CDR3: TGCGCCAGCAGTAACCGGGGACAGCAATCCGAGCAGTACTTC.

A note on this clonotype: Mismatch with germline at one junction end may stem from a read error. This chain links TRBV7-2 with TRBJ1-5, with 9 positions matching TRBD1. CDR1 and CDR2 from the germline V gene are SGHTA and FQGNSA. This CDR3 is built from 18 residues. Here the CDR3 reads CAGSLAPGTGRNNQPQHF. CDR3 nucleotide sequence: TGTGCCGGCAGCTTAGCCCCCGGGACAGGGAGGAACAATCAGCCCCAGCATTTT.

The V gene is TRBV10-3, the J gene TRBJ1-5; D is ambiguous. Trimming removed 2 bases from V and 0 bases from J, with 8 bases in between. The CDR3 runs 15 residues. CDR1 and CDR2 from the germline V gene are ENHRY and SYGVKD. Written as DNA, the CDR3 is TGTGCCATCAGTGAGCTTGGGAATAGCAATCAGCCCCAGCATTTT. This translates into CAISELGNSNQPQHF.

This clonotype was counted only a few times. The CDR3 here is CSARQGADYEQYF. The CDR3 nucleotides are TGCAGTGCAAGACAGGGGGCGGACTACGAGCAGTACTTC. J is TRBJ2-7 and V is TRBV20-1; 10 nucleotides align to TRBD1. The V and J ends lost 6 bases and 3 bases, in that order; junction bases with no gene match: 5. The CDR3 runs 13 residues. Per germline, CDR1 DFQATT and CDR2 SNEGSKA (reference sequence).

This chain connects TRBV7-2 to TRBJ2-7; D gene uncertain. CDR1 SGHTA and CDR2 FQGNSA come from the germline V gene. The V end lost 6 bases, the J end lost 3 bases, and 15 bases lay between the germline ends. The length of the CDR3 is 14 residues. The CDR3 DNA reads TGTGCCAGCAGGTCGACTGTGCCTCTCTACGAGCAGTACTTC. This sequence encodes CASRSTVPLYEQYF.

This clonotype was counted ten times or more. The CDR3 is CASSLANYGYTF. CDR3 DNA: TGCGCCAGCAGCTTGGCCAACTATGGCTACACCTTC. This chain joins TRBV5-1 and TRBJ1-2; the D is unclear. The CDR3 covers 12 residues. Germline assignment: CDR1 SGHRS and CDR2 YFSETQ. V shed 0 bases and J shed 2 bases, with 2 bases lying between them.

V usage is TRBV19 and J usage is TRBJ2-7; 9 bases fit TRBD1. Losses at the gene ends were 5 bases for V and 2 bases for J; bases not matched to a gene: 4. Germline-derived CDR1 and CDR2 are LNHDA and SQIVND (reference sequence). CDR3 length equals 14 residues. The CDR3 bases are TGTGCCAGTAGTGGGACAGGGCGAGCCTACGAGCAGTACTTC. It yields the protein CASSGTGRAYEQYF.

This chain uses TRBV19 with TRBJ2-5; the match to TRBD1 covers 11 bases. This CDR3 region has 15 residues. Germline lookup yields CDR1 LNHDA and CDR2 SQIVND (reference sequence). V was pared by 1 base and J by 4 bases, with 2 bases of the junction left unmatched. The CDR3 DNA reads as TGTGCCAGTAGTATAGGCGGACAGGGGGCAGAGACCCAGTACTTC. Protein product: CASSIGGQGAETQYF.

In this sample, this clonotype turned up many times. The chain employs TRBV28 and TRBJ2-7; a weak D match, TRBD2 (6 bases). V shed 2 bases and J shed 1 base, with 12 bases lying between them. The CDR3 length is 15 residues. CDR1 MDHEN and CDR2 SYDVKM come from the germline V gene. DNA for the CDR3: TGTGCCAGCAGTTTACCGGGGACTCAGTCCTACGAGCAGTACTTC. It translates to CASSLPGTQSYEQYF.

Ten or more counts support this clonotype. V gene TRBV12-3 or TRBV12-4 combines with J gene TRBJ1-1; 11 nucleotides align to TRBD1. V trimming: 5 bases; J trimming: 10 bases; junction bases outside the gene matches: 9. The CDR3 loop spans 14 amino acids. The CDR3 DNA follows: TGTGCCAGCAGTCCCCGGACAGGGGGCGGGGGAGCTTTCTTT. Translation: CASSPRTGGGGAFF.

This clonotype was observed many times. The chain joins TRBV20-1 to TRBJ1-2; D is perhaps TRBD1 (5 bases). The germline V gene has CDR1 DFQATT and CDR2 SNEGSKA (reference sequence). The CDR3 loop spans 14 amino acids. Trimming shortened V by 0 bases and J by 6 bases, and 14 bases separated the two germline ends. The CDR3 spells CSARDPGTFDGYTF. The CDR3 DNA sequence: TGCAGTGCTAGAGATCCGGGGACGTTCGATGGCTACACCTTC.

V usage is TRBV19 and J usage is TRBJ2-1; D gene ambiguous. CDR3 size: 11 residues. CDR1 and CDR2 (germline): LNHDA, SQIVND (reference sequence). The V gene lost 4 bases and the J gene lost 10 bases, with 8 bases spanning the gap. This CDR3 reads CASSTDPEQFF. The CDR3 DNA follows: TGTGCCAGTAGTACTGACCCAGAGCAGTTCTTC.

CDR3 sequence (DNA): TGTGCCAGCAGCCTCTGGACAGGGGGAGAAGCCCACTTT. Amino acid sequence: CASSLWTGGEAHF. The chain joins TRBV5-6 to TRBJ1-6; 10 nucleotides line up with TRBD1. This CDR3 is built from 13 residues. Germline CDR1 reads SGHDT; CDR2 reads YYEEEE. J gave up 18 bases and V 4 bases, and 10 bases lay outside the gene matches. Filled out from reference TRBV5-6 and TRBJ1-6, the complete variable domain reads DAGVTQSPTHLIKTRGQQVTLRCSPKSGHDTVSWYQQALGQGPQFIFQYYEEEERQRGNFPDRFSGHQFPNYSSELNVNALLLGDSALYLCASSLWTGGEAHFGNGTRLTVT.